The 3 T cell receptor beta chains below all came from one sample that was sequenced in a study of blood T cell repertoires in COVID-19. The protocol was immunoSEQ multiplex PCR, while the TCRdb copy is restricted to in-frame clones and leaves out a portion. The sample carries under 150,000 clones, roughly 81% recorded once. Specimen: peripheral blood. The receptors were gathered from a human donor with acute or convalescent COVID-19. The donor label of this sample is uncertain.

The gene calls are TRBV5-8 and TRBJ2-7; D is perhaps TRBD2 (6 bases). Trimming stripped 3 bases from V and 2 bases from J, with 9 bases between. The CDR3 extends over 13 amino acids. Looked up from germline, CDR1 is SGHTS and CDR2 is YDEGEE. The CDR3 sequence is CASSSGLPYEQYV. The CDR3 DNA is TGTGCCAGCAGCTCGGGACTTCCCTACGAGCAGTACGTC.

This clone has only one observation. This rearrangement joins TRBV3-1 (or the pseudogene TRBV3-2) to TRBJ2-7, with 11 bases identical to TRBD1. Trimming removed 3 bases from V and 6 bases from J; junction bases left unmatched: 7. CDR1 is LGHDT, CDR2 YNNKEL, per germline (reference sequence). This CDR3 contains 15 residues. CDR3 residues: CASSQSGQGAREQYV. The CDR3 DNA follows: TGTGCCAGCAGCCAGTCAGGACAGGGGGCGCGCGAGCAGTACGTC.

V gene TRBV7-9 combines with J gene TRBJ1-2; 8 nucleotides agree with TRBD1. There are 17 residues in the CDR3. J was trimmed by 1 base and V by 4 bases; bases with no gene match: 11. Per the germline V gene, CDR1 is SEHNR and CDR2 is FQNEAQ (reference sequence). For the CDR3, the DNA is TGTGCCAGCAGCTACAGGGACAGGCCCCCTTATAACTATGGCTACACCTTC. Translating gives CASSYRDRPPYNYGYTF.